In its sample, the clone carrying this T cell receptor beta chain was seen once. Data came from immunoSEQ multiplex PCR; TCRdb stores just in-frame clones and leaves some out. This table has a few million clones, around nine tenths appearing once. V dropped 3 bases and J dropped 8 bases, with 16 bases sitting between them. CDR3 length: 15 residues. Germline values: CDR1 MNHEY, CDR2 SMNVEV (reference sequence). The data derive from a study of shared clonotypes between healthy human individuals. The specimen was naive CD4+ T cells sorted from blood. Subset reported: CD45RA+ positively selected. The source is a man aged 18 to 30 in good health. This chain connects TRBV27 to TRBJ1-4; TRBD1 might be the D (5 bases). CDR3 amino acids: CASSFLGQGGEKLFF. CDR3 coding DNA: TGTGCCAGCAGTTTCTTAGGGCAGGGTGGGGAAAAACTGTTTTTT. Supplemented by reference TRBV27 and TRBJ1-4, the full variable domain reads EAQVTQNPRYLITVTGKKLTVTCSQNMNHEYMSWYRQDPGLGLRQIYYSMNVEVTDKGDVPEGYKVSRKEKRNFPLILESPSPNQTSLYFCASSFLGQGGEKLFFGSGTQLSVL.